The clone carrying this TCR beta chain appeared a few times. Some clones are missing from TCRdb's copy, which holds only in-frame ones; the method was immunoSEQ multiplex PCR. The sample gives 66,000 or so clones, less than 85% of which show up once; over 4% is in the top ten. The sample is drawn from a study of OX40 agonist ivuxolimab in advanced cancers. V shed 2 bases and J shed 9 bases, with 14 bases lying between them. This CDR3 spans 12 amino acids. The germline CDR1 and CDR2 sequences are GTSNPN and SVGIG (reference sequence). This specimen consisted of CD4+ or CD8+ T cells sorted from blood, obtained in a trial of the OX40 agonist ivuxolimab. This sequence originates from an adult with an advanced solid tumor such as melanoma, head and neck, liver or kidney cancer. The chain has TRBV30 and TRBJ2-7, with D unresolved. The DNA of the CDR3 is TGTGCCTGGAGTCCTACAGAAGCTAGGCAGTACTTC. Amino acids: CAWSPTEARQYF.